The 6 T cell receptor delta chains listed next were all sequenced from one sample in a study of human gamma delta and Vdelta1 T cells. These TCRs are of unknown antigen specificity. TCRdb applied CATT to the PCR reads for clone calling. The data contain fewer than 15,000 delta-chain clones, over 40% of them singletons. The sample taken for sequencing was Vdelta1 gamma-delta T cells from blood grown in culture (DOT cells). Receptors originate from a human donor in good health.

The chain links TRDV1 to TRDJ1; 12 bases match TRDD3. With V trimmed by 4 bases and J by 3 bases, 15 bases remained unmatched. The CDR3 runs to 19 residues. Germline CDR1 and CDR2: TSWWSYY and QGS. CDR3 sequence: CALGAPAPYWGIHPDKLIF. The CDR3, as DNA: TGTGCTCTTGGGGCTCCAGCCCCCTACTGGGGGATACATCCCGATAAACTCATCTTT.

The rearrangement joins TRDV1 to TRDJ1; 8 bases line up with TRDD3. V shed 4 bases and J 0 bases; nucleotides not matched to a gene: 22. This CDR3 is 21 amino acids long. The germline V gene has CDR1 TSWWSYY and CDR2 QGS. The CDR3 nucleotides read TGTGCTCTTGGGGTCCCCCTACAATGGGGGATTTCCCCTAGGGACACCGATAAACTCATCTTT. This sequence encodes CALGVPLQWGISPRDTDKLIF.

This clone was detected once. A clone one base away is much larger, so this may be a read error. The same CDR3 also results from other DNA sequences found in this sample. V usage is TRDV1 and J usage is TRDJ4, with 12 bases lining up with TRDD3. The germline CDR1 and CDR2 sequences are TSWWSYY and QGS. With 4 bases clipped from V and 0 bases from J, the junction kept 21 bases outside the gene matches. This CDR3 has 21 residues. CDR3 sequence reads: CALGVREAFLILGDTTRPLIF. The CDR3 nucleotides read TGTGCTCTTGGGGTAAGGGAGGCATTCCTAATACTGGGGGATACTACCAGACCCCTGATCTTT.

The chain uses TRDV2 and TRDJ1; 10 bases fit TRDD3. Germline V CDR1 and CDR2: GEAIGNYY, EKD. V lost 0 bases and J lost 2; bases outside the gene matches: 11. The CDR3 spans 18 residues. The CDR3, as DNA: TGTGCCTGTGACACCGGTCGGGGGATACGCGTAGGGACCGATAAACTCATCTTT. It specifies CACDTGRGIRVGTDKLIF.

The chain has TRDV1 and TRDJ1; 7 nucleotides align to TRDD3. J gave up 3 bases and V 3 bases, and 31 bases lay outside the gene matches. Germline V gene sequence: CDR1 TSWWSYY, CDR2 QGS. The CDR3 sequence is 23 residues long. CDR3 loop: CALGDYLPSWGWQRAGGSDKLIF. CDR3 DNA: TGTGCTCTTGGGGACTATTTGCCTTCTTGGGGGTGGCAGAGGGCTGGGGGCTCCGATAAACTCATCTTT.

The gene calls are TRDV1 and TRDJ1; 10 bases agree with TRDD3. The trim removed 5 bases at V and 4 bases at J, leaving 19 bases unmatched. The germline gives CDR1 TSWWSYY, CDR2 QGS. This CDR3 region has 19 residues. DNA for the CDR3: TGTGCTCTTGGGACACTTGGACCGGGGGATACGGAGAGGGACGATAAACTCATCTTT. This codes for CALGTLGPGDTERDDKLIF.